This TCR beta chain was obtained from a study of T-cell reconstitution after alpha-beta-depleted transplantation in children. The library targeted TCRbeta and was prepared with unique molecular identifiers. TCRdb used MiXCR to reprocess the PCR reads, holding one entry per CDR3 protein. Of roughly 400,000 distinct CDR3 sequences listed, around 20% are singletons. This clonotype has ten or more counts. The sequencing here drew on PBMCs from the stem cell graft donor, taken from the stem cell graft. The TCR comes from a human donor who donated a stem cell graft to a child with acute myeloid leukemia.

The CDR3 is CSVGGLREQYF. The CDR3 nucleotides are TGCAGCGTTGGAGGACTACGGGAGCAGTACTTC. The rearrangement links TRBV29-1 to TRBJ2-7, with a tentative D call TRBD2 (6 bases). V was shortened by 4 bases and J by 7 bases, with 11 bases between the two germline ends. This CDR3 region has 11 residues. Germline values: CDR1 SQVTM, CDR2 ANQGSEA.